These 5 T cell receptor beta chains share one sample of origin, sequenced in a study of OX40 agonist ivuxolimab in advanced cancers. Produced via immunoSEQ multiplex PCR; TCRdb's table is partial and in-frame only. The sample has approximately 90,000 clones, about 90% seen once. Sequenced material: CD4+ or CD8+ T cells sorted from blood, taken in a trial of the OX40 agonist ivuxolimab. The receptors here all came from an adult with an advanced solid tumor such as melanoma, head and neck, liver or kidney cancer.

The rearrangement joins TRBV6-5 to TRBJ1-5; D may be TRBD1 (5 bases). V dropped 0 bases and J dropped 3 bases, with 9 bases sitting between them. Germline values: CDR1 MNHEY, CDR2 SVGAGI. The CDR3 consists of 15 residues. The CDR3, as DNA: TGTGCCAGCAGTTACTCATCAGGGAACAATCAGCCCCAGCATTTT. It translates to CASSYSSGNNQPQHF.

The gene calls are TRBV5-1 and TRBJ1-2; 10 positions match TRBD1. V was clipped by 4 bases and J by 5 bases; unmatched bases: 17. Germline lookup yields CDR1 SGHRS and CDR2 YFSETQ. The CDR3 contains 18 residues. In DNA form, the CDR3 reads TGCGCCAGCAGCCTATACGGCGGGACAGGGGCAGCTGGATATGGCTACACCTTC. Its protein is CASSLYGGTGAAGYGYTF.

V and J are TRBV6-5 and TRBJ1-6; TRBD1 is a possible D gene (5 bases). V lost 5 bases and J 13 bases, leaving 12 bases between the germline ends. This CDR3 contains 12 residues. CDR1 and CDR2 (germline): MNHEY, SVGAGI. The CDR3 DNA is TGTGCCAGCAGTGGGCAGGGTAAGCCCCTCCACTTT. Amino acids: CASSGQGKPLHF.

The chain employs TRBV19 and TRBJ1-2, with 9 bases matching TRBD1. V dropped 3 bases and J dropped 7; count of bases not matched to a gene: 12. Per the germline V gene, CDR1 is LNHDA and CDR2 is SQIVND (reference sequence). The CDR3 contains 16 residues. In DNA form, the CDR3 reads TGTGCCAGTAGTATGGGGACCGGGACAGGGAAAGGTGGCTACACCTTC. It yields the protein CASSMGTGTGKGGYTF.

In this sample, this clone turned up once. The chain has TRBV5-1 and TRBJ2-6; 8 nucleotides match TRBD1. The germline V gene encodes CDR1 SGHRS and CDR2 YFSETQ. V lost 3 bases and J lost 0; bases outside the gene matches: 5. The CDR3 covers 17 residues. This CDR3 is CASSSGQGSSGANVLTF. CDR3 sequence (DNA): TGCGCCAGCAGCTCTGGACAGGGAAGCTCTGGGGCCAACGTCCTGACTTTC.